This T cell receptor beta chain was obtained from a study of human T cells and chemical hapten exposure. On the study more broadly: Throughout a study of about 6 months, patients underwent weekly scalp administration of diphenylcyclopropenone doses.

The time point was: patch test 1, 2 weeks after DPC sensitization. Treatment noted: therapeutic diphenylcyclopropenone sensitization with weekly scalp DPC. Non-pregnant alopecia patients aged 18 to 70, suitable for DPC therapy. This clonotype was counted ten times or more. Germline CDR1 is KGHDR and CDR2 is SFDVKD. The CDR3 is 15 amino acids. V dropped 0 bases and J dropped 3 bases, with 10 bases sitting between them. MiXCR, run by TCRdb on the RACE reads, gives a single entry per CDR3 protein. The sample includes approximately 400,000 distinct CDR3 sequences, approximately 5.1% seen only once; the top ten take 2% to 2.5%.

The sequencing here drew on whole blood, taken in connection with sensitization to the hapten diphenylcyclopropenone (DPC). The rearrangement links TRBV24-1 to TRBJ1-1; D call uncertain. The receptor was derived from a woman in her forties or fifties with alopecia areata. Some clones in this sample may be carry-over from other donors' samples. CDR3 nucleotides: TGTGCCACCAGTGATTTGGGAAGGTCGCACACTGAAGCTTTCTTT. It yields the protein CATSDLGRSHTEAFF.